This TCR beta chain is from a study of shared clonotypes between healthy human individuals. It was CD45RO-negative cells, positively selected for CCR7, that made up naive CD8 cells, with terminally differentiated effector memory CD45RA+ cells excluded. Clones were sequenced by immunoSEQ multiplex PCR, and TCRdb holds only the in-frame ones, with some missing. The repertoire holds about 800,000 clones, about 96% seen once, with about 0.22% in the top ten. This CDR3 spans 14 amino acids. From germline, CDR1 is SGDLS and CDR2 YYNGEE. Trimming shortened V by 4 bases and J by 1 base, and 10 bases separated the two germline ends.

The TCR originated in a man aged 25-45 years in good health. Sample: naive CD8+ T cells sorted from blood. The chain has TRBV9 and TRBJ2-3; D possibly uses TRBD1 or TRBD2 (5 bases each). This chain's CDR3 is CASSLWDRTDTQYF. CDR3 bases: TGTGCCAGCAGCCTCTGGGACCGCACAGATACGCAGTATTTT.